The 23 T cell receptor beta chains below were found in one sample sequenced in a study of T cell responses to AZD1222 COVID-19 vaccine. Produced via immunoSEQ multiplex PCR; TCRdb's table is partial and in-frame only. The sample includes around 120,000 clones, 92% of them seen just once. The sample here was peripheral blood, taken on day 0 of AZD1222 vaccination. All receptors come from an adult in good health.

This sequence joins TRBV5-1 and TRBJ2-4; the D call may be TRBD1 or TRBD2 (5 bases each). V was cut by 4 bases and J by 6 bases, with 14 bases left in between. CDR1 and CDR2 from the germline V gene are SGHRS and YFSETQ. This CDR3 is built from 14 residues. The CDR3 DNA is TGCGCCAGCAGCCCCGGGGACGTGGGAAACATTCAGTACTTC. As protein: CASSPGDVGNIQYF.

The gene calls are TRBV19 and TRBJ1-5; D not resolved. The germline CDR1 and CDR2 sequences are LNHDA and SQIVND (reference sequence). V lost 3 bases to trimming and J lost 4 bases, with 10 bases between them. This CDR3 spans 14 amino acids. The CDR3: CASSISGGNQPQHF. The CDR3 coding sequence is TGTGCCAGTAGTATTTCCGGCGGAAATCAGCCCCAGCATTTT.

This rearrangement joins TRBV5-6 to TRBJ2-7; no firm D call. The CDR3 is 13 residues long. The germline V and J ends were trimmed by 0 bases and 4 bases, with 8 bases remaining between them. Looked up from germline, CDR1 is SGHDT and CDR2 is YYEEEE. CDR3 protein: CASSLGSAYEQYF. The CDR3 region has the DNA TGTGCCAGCAGCTTGGGGAGCGCGTACGAGCAGTACTTC.

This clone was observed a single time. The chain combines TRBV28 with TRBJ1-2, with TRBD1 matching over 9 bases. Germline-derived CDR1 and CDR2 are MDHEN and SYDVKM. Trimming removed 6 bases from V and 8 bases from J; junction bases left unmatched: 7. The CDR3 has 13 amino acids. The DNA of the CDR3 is TGTGCCAGCAGGCCCCGGGACAGGGTCGGCTACACCTTC. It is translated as CASRPRDRVGYTF.

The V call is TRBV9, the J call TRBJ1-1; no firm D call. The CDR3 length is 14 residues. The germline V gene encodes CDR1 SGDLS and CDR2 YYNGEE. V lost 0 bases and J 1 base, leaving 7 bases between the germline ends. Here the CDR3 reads CASSVAPENTEAFF. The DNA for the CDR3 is TGTGCCAGCAGCGTAGCGCCAGAGAACACTGAAGCTTTCTTT.

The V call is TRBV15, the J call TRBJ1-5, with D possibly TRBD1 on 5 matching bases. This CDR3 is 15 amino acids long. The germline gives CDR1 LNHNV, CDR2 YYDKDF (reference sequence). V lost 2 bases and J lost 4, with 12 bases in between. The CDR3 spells CATSRWAGPNQPQHF. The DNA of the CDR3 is TGTGCCACCAGCAGATGGGCAGGGCCTAATCAGCCCCAGCATTTT.

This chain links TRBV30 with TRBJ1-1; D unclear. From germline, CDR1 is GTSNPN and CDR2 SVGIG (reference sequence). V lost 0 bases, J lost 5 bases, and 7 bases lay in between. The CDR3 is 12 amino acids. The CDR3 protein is CAWSVLGTEAFF. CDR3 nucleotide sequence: TGTGCCTGGAGTGTACTTGGGACTGAAGCTTTCTTT.

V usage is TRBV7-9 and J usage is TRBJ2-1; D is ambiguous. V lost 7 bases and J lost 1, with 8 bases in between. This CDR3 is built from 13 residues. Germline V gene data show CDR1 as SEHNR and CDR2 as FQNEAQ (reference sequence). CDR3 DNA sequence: TGTGCCAGCACTAGGAGTTCCTACAATGAGCAGTTCTTC. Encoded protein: CASTRSSYNEQFF. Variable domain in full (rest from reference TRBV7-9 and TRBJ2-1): DTGVSQNPRHKITKRGQNVTFRCDPISEHNRLYWYRQTLGQGPEFLTYFQNEAQLEKSRLLSDRFSAERPKGSFSTLEIQRTEQGDSAMYLCASTRSSYNEQFFGPGTRLTVL.

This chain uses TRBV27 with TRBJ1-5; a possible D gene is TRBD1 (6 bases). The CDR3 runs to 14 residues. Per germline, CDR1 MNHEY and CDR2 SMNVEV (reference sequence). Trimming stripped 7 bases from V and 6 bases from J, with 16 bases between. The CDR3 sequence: CASTRKRGAQPQHF. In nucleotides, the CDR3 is TGTGCCAGCACCAGGAAAAGGGGGGCTCAGCCCCAGCATTTT.

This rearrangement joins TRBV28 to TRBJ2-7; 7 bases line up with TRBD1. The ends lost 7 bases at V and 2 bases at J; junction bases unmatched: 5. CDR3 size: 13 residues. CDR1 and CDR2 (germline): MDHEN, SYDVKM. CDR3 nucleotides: TGTGCCAGCATCCTGACAGGGACCTACGAGCAGTACTTC. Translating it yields CASILTGTYEQYF.

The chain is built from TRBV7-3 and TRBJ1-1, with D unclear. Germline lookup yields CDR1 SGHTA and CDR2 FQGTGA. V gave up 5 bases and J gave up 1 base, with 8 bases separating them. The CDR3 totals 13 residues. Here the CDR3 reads CASSPERNTEAFF. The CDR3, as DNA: TGTGCCAGCAGCCCCGAGAGGAACACTGAAGCTTTCTTT.

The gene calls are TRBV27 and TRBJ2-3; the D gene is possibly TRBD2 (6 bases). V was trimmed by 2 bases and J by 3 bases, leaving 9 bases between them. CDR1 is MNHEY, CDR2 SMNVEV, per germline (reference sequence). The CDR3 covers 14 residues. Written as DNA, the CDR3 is TGTGCCAGCAGTTTACTCGGGGGTACAGATACGCAGTATTTT. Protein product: CASSLLGGTDTQYF.

The CDR3 is CASSSGLHTGELFF. Here the CDR3 DNA reads TGTGCCAGCAGCTCCGGTTTGCACACCGGGGAGCTGTTTTTT. The genes are TRBV7-3 and TRBJ2-2; D is uncertain. Germline CDR1 and CDR2: SGHTA and FQGTGA. There are 14 residues in the CDR3. Between the trimmed V and J ends, which lost 4 bases and 3 bases, there was a span of 9 bases. Variable domain in full (rest from reference TRBV7-3 and TRBJ2-2): GAGVSQTPSNKVTEKGKYVELRCDPISGHTALYWYRQSLGQGPEFLIYFQGTGAADDSGLPNDRFFAVRPEGSVSTLKIQRTERGDSAVYLCASSSGLHTGELFFGEGSRLTVL.

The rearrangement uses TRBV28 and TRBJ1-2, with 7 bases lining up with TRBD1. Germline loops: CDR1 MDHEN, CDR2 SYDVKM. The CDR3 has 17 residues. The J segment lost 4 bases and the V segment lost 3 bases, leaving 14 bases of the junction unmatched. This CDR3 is CASSFLQYRGWVYGYTF. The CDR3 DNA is TGTGCCAGCAGTTTCCTTCAATACAGGGGATGGGTCTATGGCTACACCTTC.

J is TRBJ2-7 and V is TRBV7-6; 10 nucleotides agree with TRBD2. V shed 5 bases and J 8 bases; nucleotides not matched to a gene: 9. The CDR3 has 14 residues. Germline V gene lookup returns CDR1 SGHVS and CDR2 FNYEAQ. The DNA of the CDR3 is TGTGCCAGCAGCCCCAGCGGGAGGGCCGTTCAGCAGTACTTC. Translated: CASSPSGRAVQQYF.

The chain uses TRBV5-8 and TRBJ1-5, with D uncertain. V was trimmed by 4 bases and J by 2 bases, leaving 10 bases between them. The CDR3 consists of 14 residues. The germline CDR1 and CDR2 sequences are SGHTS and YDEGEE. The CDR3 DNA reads TGTGCCAGCAGCCAGAATGTCGGCAATCAGCCCCAGCATTTT. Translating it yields CASSQNVGNQPQHF.

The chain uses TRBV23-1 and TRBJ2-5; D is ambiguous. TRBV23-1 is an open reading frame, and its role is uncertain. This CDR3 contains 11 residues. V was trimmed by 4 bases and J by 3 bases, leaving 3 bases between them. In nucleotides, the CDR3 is TGCGCCAGCAGTCGGGAAGAGACCCAGTACTTC. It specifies CASSREETQYF.

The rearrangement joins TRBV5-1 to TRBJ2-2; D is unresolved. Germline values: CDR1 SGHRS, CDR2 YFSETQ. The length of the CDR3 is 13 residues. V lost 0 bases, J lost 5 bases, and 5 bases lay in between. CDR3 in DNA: TGCGCCAGCAGCTTGGCTTTGACCGGGGAGCTGTTTTTT. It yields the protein CASSLALTGELFF.

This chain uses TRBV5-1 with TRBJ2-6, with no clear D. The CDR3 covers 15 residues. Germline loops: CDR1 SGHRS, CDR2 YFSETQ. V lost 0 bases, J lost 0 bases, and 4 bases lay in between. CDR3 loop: CASSLDNSGANVLTF. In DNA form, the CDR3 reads TGCGCCAGCAGCTTGGATAACTCTGGGGCCAACGTCCTGACTTTC.

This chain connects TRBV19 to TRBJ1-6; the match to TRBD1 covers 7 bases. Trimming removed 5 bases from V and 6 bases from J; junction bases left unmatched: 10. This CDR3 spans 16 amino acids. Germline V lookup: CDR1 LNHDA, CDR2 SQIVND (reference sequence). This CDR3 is CASSLPGQRRNSPLHF. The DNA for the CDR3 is TGTGCCAGTAGTCTACCGGGACAGAGGCGTAATTCACCCCTCCACTTT.

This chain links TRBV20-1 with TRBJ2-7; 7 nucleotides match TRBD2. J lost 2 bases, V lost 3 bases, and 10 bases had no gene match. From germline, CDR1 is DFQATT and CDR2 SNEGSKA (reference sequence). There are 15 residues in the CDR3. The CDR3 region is CSASPGERGTYEQYF. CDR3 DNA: TGCAGTGCTAGTCCAGGAGAGCGGGGCACCTACGAGCAGTACTTC.

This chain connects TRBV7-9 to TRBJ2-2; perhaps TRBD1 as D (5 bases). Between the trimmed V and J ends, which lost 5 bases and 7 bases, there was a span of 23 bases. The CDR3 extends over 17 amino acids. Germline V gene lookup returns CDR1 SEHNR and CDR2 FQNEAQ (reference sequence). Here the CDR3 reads CASSRNAYQGRGGELFF. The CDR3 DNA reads TGTGCCAGCAGCCGAAACGCGTACCAGGGAAGAGGCGGGGAGCTGTTTTTT.

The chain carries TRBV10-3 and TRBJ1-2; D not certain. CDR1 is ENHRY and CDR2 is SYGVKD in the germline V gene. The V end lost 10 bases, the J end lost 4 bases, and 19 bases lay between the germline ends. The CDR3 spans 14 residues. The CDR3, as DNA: TGTGCCACCATAAGAGACCCACTAGTCTATGGCTACACCTTC. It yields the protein CATIRDPLVYGYTF.